Shown below are 26 T cell receptor beta chains from a single sample sequenced in a study of regulatory T cells in long-lasting Graves disease. To make TCR beta libraries, researchers used iRepertoire HTBI primers and Arm-PCR of CDR3 regions. From the multiplex PCR reads, TCRdb called clonotypes with MiXCR, one entry per CDR3 protein. The data contain 350,000 to 500,000 distinct CDR3 sequences, around 13% of them singletons. Time point described: newly diagnosed GD, antithyroid drugs for less than 3 months. From RNA extracted from PBMCs, the TCR library was made. These data also featured in a second study, about T cells in Graves' hyperthyroidism and ophthalmopathy.

This sample comprised peripheral blood mononuclear cells (PBMCs), obtained at new diagnosis, from a patient treated with antithyroid drugs. The receptor source for this set is a woman aged 45-60 years with Graves disease.

This clonotype was seen repeatedly, ten times or more. This sequence joins TRBV7-2 and TRBJ2-2; weak D call: TRBD2 (6 bases). CDR1 SGHTA and CDR2 FQGNSA come from the germline V gene. The V end lost 5 bases, the J end lost 1 base, and 14 bases lay between the germline ends. The CDR3 covers 16 residues. The CDR3 nucleotides are TGTGCCAGCAGCATGTACGGGGGAAGGAACACCGGGGAGCTGTTTTTT. Protein: CASSMYGGRNTGELFF.

Many counts were recorded for this clonotype. The J gene is TRBJ2-2, the V gene TRBV27, with 7 nucleotides matching TRBD2. Germline lookup yields CDR1 MNHEY and CDR2 SMNVEV (reference sequence). V was pared by 5 bases and J by 6 bases, with 3 bases of the junction left unmatched. CDR3 size: 13 residues. The CDR3 DNA reads TGTGCCAGCAGTGGGGGGGTGGCCGGGGAGCTGTTTTTT. It codes for CASSGGVAGELFF.

The CDR3 region is CASSKRLAGLGEQYF. The DNA of the CDR3 is TGTGCCAGTAGTAAGAGACTAGCGGGACTCGGCGAGCAGTACTTC. V is TRBV19 and J is TRBJ2-7; 11 bases agree with TRBD2. The V gene's germline CDR1 is LNHDA and CDR2 SQIVND (reference sequence). The V and J ends lost 4 bases and 6 bases, in that order; junction bases with no gene match: 8. CDR3 size: 15 residues.

V is TRBV4-1 and J is TRBJ1-2; D uncertain. In germline, CDR1 is MGHRA, CDR2 YSYEKL. CDR3 length equals 15 residues. The V and J ends lost 0 bases and 1 base respectively, with 9 bases between them. CDR3 amino acids: CASSQDGEINYGYTF. CDR3 in DNA: TGCGCCAGCAGCCAAGATGGTGAGATTAACTATGGCTACACCTTC.

This clonotype appeared many times. V usage is TRBV12-3 or TRBV12-4 and J usage is TRBJ2-2; 13 bases fit TRBD2. With 3 bases clipped from V and 3 bases from J, the junction kept 19 bases outside the gene matches. The CDR3 spans 22 residues. CDR3 DNA sequence: TGTGCCAGCAGTTTCCTTTTGGCCTTCACTAGCGGGAGGGTCGTCGACACCGGGGAGCTGTTTTTT. It specifies CASSFLLAFTSGRVVDTGELFF.

The genes are TRBV30 and TRBJ2-1, with TRBD2 identical over 7 bases. The V and J ends lost 1 base and 6 bases, in that order; junction bases with no gene match: 6. CDR3 length equals 14 residues. Germline V lookup: CDR1 GTSNPN, CDR2 SVGIG (reference sequence). CDR3 loop: CAWSAPGGSNEQFF. CDR3 nucleotide sequence: TGTGCCTGGAGTGCCCCCGGGGGGAGCAATGAGCAGTTCTTC.

V gene TRBV5-4 combines with J gene TRBJ2-3, with 7 bases that match TRBD1. CDR1 is SGHNT and CDR2 is YYREEE in the germline V gene (reference sequence). The trim removed 2 bases at V and 0 bases at J, leaving 6 bases unmatched. CDR3 length equals 16 residues. In DNA form, the CDR3 reads TGTGCCAGCAGCTTATTAAGGGGGCAAAGCACAGATACGCAGTATTTT. As protein: CASSLLRGQSTDTQYF. Variable domain in full (rest from reference TRBV5-4 and TRBJ2-3): ETGVTQSPTHLIKTRGQQVTLRCSSQSGHNTVSWYQQALGQGPQFIFQYYREEENGRGNFPPRFSGLQFPNYSSELNVNALELDDSALYLCASSLLRGQSTDTQYFGPGTRLTVL.

This clonotype was counted a few times. J is TRBJ2-2 and V is TRBV2, with 9 bases that match TRBD2. The CDR3 runs 15 residues. Germline V lookup: CDR1 SNHLY, CDR2 FYNNEI. The V and J ends lost 0 bases and 7 bases, in that order; junction bases with no gene match: 3. CDR3 protein: CASSEAGSGSGELFF. The CDR3 DNA follows: TGTGCCAGCAGTGAAGCGGGTAGCGGGAGCGGGGAGCTGTTTTTT. Together with reference TRBV2 and TRBJ2-2, the CDR3 gives the full variable domain: EPEVTQTPSHQVTQMGQEVILRCVPISNHLYFYWYRQILGQKVEFLVSFYNNEISEKSEIFDDQFSVERPDGSNFTLKIRSTKLEDSAMYFCASSEAGSGSGELFFGEGSRLTVL.

This chain uses TRBV7-8 with TRBJ1-5; D unresolved. The germline V gene has CDR1 SGHVS and CDR2 FQNEAQ. The CDR3 contains 15 residues. V was clipped by 6 bases and J by 10 bases, with 22 bases between them. CDR3 sequence (DNA): TGTGCCAGCAGTTCTTCCCTACATGGGTCCCCTCCCCAGCATTTT. This sequence encodes CASSSSLHGSPPQHF.

This clonotype was found a few times. This chain connects TRBV9 to TRBJ2-5; D gene unclear. CDR1 is SGDLS and CDR2 is YYNGEE in the germline V gene. The CDR3 is 15 residues long. Trimming removed 4 bases at V and 2 bases at J, with 15 bases between. CDR3 sequence (DNA): TGTGCCAGCAGCCCAACTCCTCTCTCTCAAGAGACCCAGTACTTC. Its translation: CASSPTPLSQETQYF.

The chain carries TRBV7-3 and TRBJ2-5, with 9 bases that match TRBD1. The length of the CDR3 is 15 residues. Germline V gene data show CDR1 as SGHTA and CDR2 as FQGTGA. After removal of 5 bases from V and 2 bases from J, the junction contained 6 bases not matched to a gene. CDR3 DNA: TGTGCCAGCAGCCAGGACAGGGGCTCACAAGAGACCCAGTACTTC. This gives the protein CASSQDRGSQETQYF.

This clonotype was found many times. This chain uses TRBV28 with TRBJ2-3, with D perhaps matching TRBD1 (6 bases). V gave up 6 bases and J gave up 0 bases, with 16 bases separating them. CDR1 MDHEN and CDR2 SYDVKM come from the germline V gene. The CDR3 covers 16 residues. The CDR3 nucleotides are TGTGCCAGCAGACCCCACAGGGAAAGGAGCACAGATACGCAGTATTTT. The encoded protein is CASRPHRERSTDTQYF.

This clonotype was observed a few times. The chain joins TRBV14 to TRBJ2-1; the match to TRBD1 covers 9 bases. Losses at the gene ends were 4 bases for V and 2 bases for J; bases not matched to a gene: 15. The CDR3 has 19 amino acids. CDR1 is SGHDN and CDR2 is FVKESK in the germline V gene. CDR3 protein: CASSRRQGEAGTTYNEQFF. The CDR3 bases are TGTGCCAGCAGCCGGAGACAGGGGGAAGCCGGAACAACCTACAATGAGCAGTTCTTC.

This clonotype has ten or more counts. This chain connects TRBV28 to TRBJ2-5; 9 nucleotides line up with TRBD1. V gave up 4 bases and J gave up 1 base; unmatched junction bases: 1. This CDR3 spans 14 amino acids. Germline V gene lookup returns CDR1 MDHEN and CDR2 SYDVKM. CDR3 bases: TGTGCCAGCAGTTCGGACAGGGGCCAAGAGACCCAGTACTTC. Translated: CASSSDRGQETQYF. The full variable domain, completed using reference TRBV28 and TRBJ2-5, is DVKVTQSSRYLVKRTGEKVFLECVQDMDHENMFWYRQDPGLGLRLIYFSYDVKMKEKGDIPEGYSVSREKKERFSLILESASTNQTSMYLCASSSDRGQETQYFGPGTRLLVL.

This clonotype showed up many times. The J gene is TRBJ1-5, the V gene TRBV7-9; D remains ambiguous. The CDR3 is made up of 13 amino acids. V was shortened by 1 base and J by 4 bases, with 5 bases between the two germline ends. Germline lookup yields CDR1 SEHNR and CDR2 FQNEAQ (reference sequence). The CDR3 here is CASSLESNQPQHF. The CDR3 region has the DNA TGTGCCAGCAGCTTAGAATCAAATCAGCCCCAGCATTTT.

As for this clonotype: This could be a read error, since a much larger clone is one nucleotide away. V and J are TRBV6-5 and TRBJ2-7; 14 bases agree with TRBD2. CDR1 and CDR2 from the germline V gene are MNHEY and SVGAGI. The CDR3 loop spans 18 amino acids. The CDR3, as DNA: TGTGCCAGCCGTTACGCAGGACTAGCGGGAGGTCACTCCTACGAGCAGTACTTC. Its protein is CASRYAGLAGGHSYEQYF.

This clonotype was observed at least ten times. One end of the junction does not line up with germline, which may come from a read error. The chain is built from TRBV9 and TRBJ1-2; D is undetermined. CDR3 length: 14 amino acids. Germline V gene data show CDR1 as SGDLS and CDR2 as YYNGEE. CDR3 nucleotide sequence: TGTGCCAGCAGCGTAGAGGCACTTAACTCTGGCTACACCTTC. This sequence encodes CASSVEALNSGYTF.

This clonotype was seen repeatedly, ten times or more. A junction end diverges from the germline sequence, so it may reflect a read error. The CDR3 DNA reads TGCGCCAGCAGCTTGGGGCAGGGAAGCGAAAAACTGTTTTTT. Its protein is CASSLGQGSEKLFF. J is TRBJ1-4 and V is TRBV5-5, with D tentatively TRBD1 (5 bases). Germline-derived CDR1 and CDR2 are SGHKS and YYEKEE (reference sequence). The CDR3 contains 14 residues.

On this clonotype itself: Being one base from a much bigger clone, this may be a read error. The rearrangement uses TRBV2 and TRBJ2-1, with TRBD1 as a possible D gene (6 bases). The tail of the sequence fits TRBJ2-7 better, so the J call may be wrong. The germline V gene has CDR1 SNHLY and CDR2 FYNNEI. The CDR3 runs to 13 residues. The CDR3: CATVLDRNNEQYF. The CDR3 DNA is TGTGCCACAGTCCTGGACAGAAACAATGAGCAGTACTTC.

There are many counts of this clonotype. This sequence joins TRBV7-2 and TRBJ2-2; TRBD1 is a possible D gene (5 bases). The CDR3 contains 15 residues. Trimming left V 2 bases short and J 7 bases short, with 14 bases between. In germline, CDR1 is SGHTA, CDR2 FQGNSA. Here the CDR3 reads CASSLQGGYVGELFF. The CDR3 region has the DNA TGTGCCAGCAGCTTACAGGGCGGTTACGTCGGGGAGCTGTTTTTT.

V usage is TRBV20-1 and J usage is TRBJ1-4; D call uncertain. This CDR3 has 13 residues. V was cut by 1 base and J by 4 bases, with 7 bases left in between. Germline V gene data show CDR1 as DFQATT and CDR2 as SNEGSKA (reference sequence). CDR3: CSARGNINEKLFF. CDR3 DNA sequence: TGCAGTGCTAGAGGAAATATTAATGAAAAACTGTTTTTT.

Regarding this clonotype: This clone may be a read error of a much larger clone one base away. A read error is likely, as this CDR3 ends without the conserved phenylalanine or tryptophan. The chain links TRBV12-3 or TRBV12-4 to TRBJ2-5; TRBD1 aligns across 8 bases. The V segment lost 5 bases and the J segment 3 bases; nucleotides outside the gene matches: 5. The CDR3 has 14 amino acids. The CDR3 DNA is TGTGCCAGCAGTCACGGGACAGGCGAAGAGACCCAGTACCTC. This translates into CASSHGTGEETQYL.

As regards this clonotype: One base away lies a much larger clone, so this may be a sequencing read error. The chain carries TRBV3-1 and TRBJ2-1; D is uncertain. The germline CDR1 and CDR2 sequences are LGHDT and YNNKEL (reference sequence). CDR3 length: 12 residues. The CDR3 region is CASSHGYNGQFF. Here the CDR3 DNA reads TGTGCCAGCAGCCATGGGTACAATGGGCAGTTCTTC.

V and J are TRBV20-1 and TRBJ2-1, with TRBD1 matching over 7 bases. The germline CDR1 and CDR2 sequences are DFQATT and SNEGSKA (reference sequence). The CDR3 has 15 amino acids. The J segment lost 4 bases and the V segment lost 5 bases, leaving 11 bases of the junction unmatched. CDR3 in DNA: TGCAGTGCTTTACAACAGGGGTGGACTTACAATGAGCAGTTCTTC. Its translation: CSALQQGWTYNEQFF.

This clonotype has a handful of counts. An end of the junction differs from the germline gene, which may be a read error. V usage is TRBV6-1 and J usage is TRBJ2-3; 10 nucleotides align to TRBD1. The length of the CDR3 is 15 residues. Germline-derived CDR1 and CDR2 are MNHNS and SASEGT. The CDR3: CASREDRGRTDTQYF. The CDR3 coding sequence is TGTGCCAGCAGGGAAGACAGGGGGCGCACAGATACGCAGTATTTT.

CDR3 sequence (DNA): TGTGCCAGCTCACCCCGGGTCCAGGACGAGCAGTACTTC. This gives the protein CASSPRVQDEQYF. V is TRBV18 and J is TRBJ2-7; D is unclear. Germline V gives CDR1 KGHSH, CDR2 LQKENI. The CDR3 extends over 13 amino acids. V was clipped by 3 bases and J by 5 bases, with 11 bases between them.